These 9 T cell receptor beta chains were sequenced from one sample in a study of T cell responses to AZD1222 COVID-19 vaccine. The method was immunoSEQ multiplex PCR; TCRdb's version includes in-frame clones alone and lacks a portion of them. The data show about 110,000 clones, 87% seen once. The sequencing used peripheral blood, collected 28 days after the second AZD1222 dose. These receptors were collected from an adult who received the AZD1222 COVID-19 vaccine.

The chain recombines TRBV6-5 with TRBJ1-1; no reliable D call. CDR3 length: 12 amino acids. Germline lookup yields CDR1 MNHEY and CDR2 SVGAGI. Trimming removed 5 bases at V and 1 base at J, with 5 bases between. The CDR3 loop is CASSRQNTEAFF. CDR3 in DNA: TGTGCCAGCAGTCGACAGAACACTGAAGCTTTCTTT.

This chain connects TRBV18 to TRBJ1-1; D uncertain. The ends were cut back, 3 bases at V and 7 bases at J, with 15 bases in the middle. The CDR3 runs 14 residues. Germline V gene lookup returns CDR1 KGHSH and CDR2 LQKENI. CDR3 region: CASSPIGLSLEAFF. The CDR3 DNA is TGTGCCAGCTCACCGATAGGACTGTCCCTTGAAGCTTTCTTT.

A single count supports this clone. V is TRBV15 and J is TRBJ2-1, with 14 bases matching TRBD2. Trimming removed 5 bases from V and 10 bases from J; junction bases left unmatched: 10. The CDR3 is 16 amino acids. In germline, CDR1 is LNHNV, CDR2 YYDKDF (reference sequence). CDR3 sequence reads: CATSPGGLAGGNEQFF. The CDR3 nucleotides read TGTGCCACCAGCCCAGGTGGACTAGCGGGAGGAAACGAGCAGTTCTTC.

This chain links TRBV12-3 or TRBV12-4 with TRBJ2-7; no clear D. The CDR3 runs 11 residues. With 3 bases removed from V and 0 bases from J, the gap between germline ends came to 0 bases. The CDR3 reads CASSFSYEQYF. DNA of the CDR3: TGTGCCAGCAGTTTCTCCTACGAGCAGTACTTC.

V gene TRBV10-3 combines with J gene TRBJ2-1; maybe TRBD2 (6 bases). This CDR3 has 12 amino acids. V was trimmed by 6 bases and J by 8 bases, leaving 11 bases between them. From germline, CDR1 is ENHRY and CDR2 SYGVKD. The CDR3 loop is CAIRTEGHEQFF. CDR3 bases: TGTGCCATCAGGACGGAGGGTCATGAGCAGTTCTTC.

CDR3 DNA sequence: TGTGCCAGCAGCTTAATCCCAGGATACAATGAGCAGTTCTTC. Amino acids: CASSLIPGYNEQFF. The V gene is TRBV7-3, the J gene TRBJ2-1; no firm D call. The CDR3 sequence is 14 residues long. The V gene lost 1 base and the J gene lost 4 bases, with 8 bases spanning the gap. Germline CDR1 and CDR2: SGHTA and FQGTGA.

The chain uses TRBV19 and TRBJ1-5; D call uncertain. V gave up 1 base and J gave up 7 bases, with 8 bases separating them. There are 13 residues in the CDR3. The germline gives CDR1 LNHDA, CDR2 SQIVND (reference sequence). This CDR3 is CASSIGTGQPQHF. CDR3 in DNA: TGTGCCAGTAGTATAGGAACGGGACAGCCCCAGCATTTT.

The chain has TRBV7-3 and TRBJ1-1, with D unresolved. The V gene lost 5 bases and the J gene lost 1 base, with 8 bases spanning the gap. The CDR3 length is 13 residues. Germline loops: CDR1 SGHTA, CDR2 FQGTGA. This chain's CDR3 is CASSKNRNTEAFF. The CDR3 DNA is TGTGCCAGCAGCAAAAACAGGAACACTGAAGCTTTCTTT. Supplemented by reference TRBV7-3 and TRBJ1-1, the full variable domain reads GAGVSQTPSNKVTEKGKYVELRCDPISGHTALYWYRQSLGQGPEFLIYFQGTGAADDSGLPNDRFFAVRPEGSVSTLKIQRTERGDSAVYLCASSKNRNTEAFFGQGTRLTVV.

This chain links TRBV5-4 with TRBJ2-5; TRBD1 matches 8 bases. With V trimmed by 4 bases and J by 2 bases, 1 base remained unmatched. CDR3 size: 13 residues. Germline-derived CDR1 and CDR2 are SGHNT and YYREEE (reference sequence). Here the CDR3 DNA reads TGTGCCAGCAGCCGACAGGGGCAAGAGACCCAGTACTTC. Its translation: CASSRQGQETQYF.